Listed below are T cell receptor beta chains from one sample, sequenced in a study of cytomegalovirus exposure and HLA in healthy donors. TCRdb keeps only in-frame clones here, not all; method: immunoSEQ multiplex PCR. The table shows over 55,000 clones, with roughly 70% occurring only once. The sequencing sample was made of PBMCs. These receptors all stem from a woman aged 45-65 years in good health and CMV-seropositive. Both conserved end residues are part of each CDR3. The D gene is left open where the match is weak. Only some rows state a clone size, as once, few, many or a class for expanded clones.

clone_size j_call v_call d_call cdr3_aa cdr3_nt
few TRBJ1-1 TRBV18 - CASSPMAGLGFTEAFF TGTGCCAGCTCACCAATGGCAGGGTTGGGGTTCACTGAAGCTTTCTTT
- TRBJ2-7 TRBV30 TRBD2 CAWSDTSGYEQYF TGTGCCTGGAGTGACACTAGCGGCTACGAGCAGTACTTC
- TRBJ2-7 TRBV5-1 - CASSSLGGSYEQYF TGCGCCAGCAGCTCACTCGGCGGCTCCTACGAGCAGTACTTC
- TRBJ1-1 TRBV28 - CASSFRDSIAAFF TGTGCCAGCAGTTTCCGGGACTCGATTGCCGCTTTCTTT
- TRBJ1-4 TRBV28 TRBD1 CASRGQGLNEKLFF TGTGCCAGCAGGGGACAGGGGTTAAATGAAAAACTGTTTTTT
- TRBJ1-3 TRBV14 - CASSHPPPRGNTIYF TGTGCCAGCAGCCATCCACCGCCGCGGGGGAACACCATATATTTT
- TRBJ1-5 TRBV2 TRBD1 CASRDDRGLQPQHF TGTGCCAGCAGAGACGACAGGGGGCTTCAGCCCCAGCATTTT
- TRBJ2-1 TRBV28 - CASLENNEQFF TGTGCCAGCCTCGAGAACAATGAGCAGTTCTTC
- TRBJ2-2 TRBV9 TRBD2 CASSVDAGVGGELFF TGTGCCAGCAGCGTGGACGCGGGGGTCGGTGGGGAGCTGTTTTTT
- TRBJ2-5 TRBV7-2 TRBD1 CASSPISDRGRETQYF TGTGCCAGCAGCCCCATTTCGGACAGGGGGCGAGAGACCCAGTACTTC
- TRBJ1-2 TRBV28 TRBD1 CASRDGQGNGYTF TGTGCCAGCAGGGATGGACAGGGAAATGGCTACACCTTC
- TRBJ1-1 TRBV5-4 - CASSLERFEAFF TGTGCCAGCAGCTTGGAGCGTTTTGAAGCTTTCTTT
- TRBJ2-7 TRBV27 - CASSRPGSYEQYF TGTGCCAGCAGCCGACCGGGGTCCTACGAGCAGTACTTC
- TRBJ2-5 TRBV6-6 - CASSYPEGETQYF TGTGCCAGCAGTTACCCCGAGGGCGAGACCCAGTACTTC
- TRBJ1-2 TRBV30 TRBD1 CAWNRGINYGYTF TGTGCCTGGAACAGGGGAATAAACTATGGCTACACCTTC
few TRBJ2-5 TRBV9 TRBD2 CASSVVPAGGETQYF TGTGCCAGCAGCGTAGTTCCAGCGGGGGGAGAGACCCAGTACTTC
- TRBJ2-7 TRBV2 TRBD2 CASTPGGSSNEQYF TGTGCCAGCACTCCGGGGGGGAGTTCCAACGAGCAGTACTTC
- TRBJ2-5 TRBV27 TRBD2 CASSASGGPGVTQYF TGTGCCAGCAGTGCGAGCGGGGGCCCCGGGGTGACCCAGTACTTC
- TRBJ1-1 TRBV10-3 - CAISSSGGDTEAFF TGTGCCATCAGTTCTTCCGGGGGAGACACTGAAGCTTTCTTT
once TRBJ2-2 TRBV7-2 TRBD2 CASSFRRGAAGELFF TGTGCCAGCAGCTTTCGGCGGGGGGCAGCCGGGGAGCTGTTTTTT
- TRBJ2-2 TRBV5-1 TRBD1 CASSSTRTGGNTGELFF TGCGCCAGCAGCTCGACAAGGACAGGGGGGAACACCGGGGAGCTGTTTTTT
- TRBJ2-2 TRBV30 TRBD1 CAWRPTGGIGELFF TGTGCCTGGCGACCCACAGGGGGCATTGGGGAGCTGTTTTTT
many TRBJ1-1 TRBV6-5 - CASSYSNSLNTEAFF TGTGCCAGCAGTTACTCGAACAGCCTGAACACTGAAGCTTTCTTT
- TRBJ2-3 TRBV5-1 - CASSSTSTPLEYF TGCGCCAGCAGCTCCACTTCTACCCCATTAGAGTATTTT
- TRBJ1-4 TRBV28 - CASSLQGGPTNEKLFF TGTGCCAGCAGTTTACAAGGGGGTCCAACTAATGAAAAACTGTTTTTT
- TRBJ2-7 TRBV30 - CAWSLGLYEQYF TGTGCCTGGAGTTTAGGACTCTACGAGCAGTACTTC
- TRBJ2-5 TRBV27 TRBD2 CASTPTGGRGETQYF TGTGCCAGCACCCCAACGGGGGGTCGAGGAGAGACCCAGTACTTC
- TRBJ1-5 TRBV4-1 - CASSQGGRVGNQPQHF TGCGCCAGCAGCCAAGGGGGCAGGGTCGGCAATCAGCCCCAGCATTTT
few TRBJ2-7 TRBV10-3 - CAISESTGPHEQYF TGTGCCATCAGTGAGTCAACAGGGCCCCACGAGCAGTACTTC
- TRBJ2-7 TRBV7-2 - CASSLQGHEQYF TGTGCCAGCAGCTTACAGGGCCACGAGCAGTACTTC
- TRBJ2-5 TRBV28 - CASSPRRGLPETQYF TGTGCCAGCAGCCCGCGGCGGGGCCTTCCCGAGACCCAGTACTTC
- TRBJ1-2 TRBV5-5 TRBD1 CASSREDRVTNYGYTF TGTGCCAGCAGCCGGGAGGACAGGGTTACTAACTATGGCTACACCTTC
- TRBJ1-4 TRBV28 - CASSFGGGSEKLFF TGTGCCAGCAGTTTCGGCGGAGGGAGCGAAAAACTGTTTTTT
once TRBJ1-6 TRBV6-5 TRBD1 CASRTGTDNSPLHF TGTGCCAGCAGGACCGGGACAGATAATTCACCCCTCCACTTT
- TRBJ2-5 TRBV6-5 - CASSYSIYLGGETQYF TGTGCCAGCAGTTACTCGATTTATTTAGGGGGAGAGACCCAGTACTTC
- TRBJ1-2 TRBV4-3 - CASSQDRYRNFNYGYTF TGCGCCAGCAGCCAAGACCGGTACAGGAACTTTAACTATGGCTACACCTTC
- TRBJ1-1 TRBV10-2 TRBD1 CASSVTGAATEAFF TGCGCCAGCAGTGTGACAGGGGCGGCCACTGAAGCTTTCTTT
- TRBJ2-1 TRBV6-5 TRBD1 CASRGDRGLYNEQFF TGTGCCAGCAGGGGGGACAGGGGCCTATACAATGAGCAGTTCTTC
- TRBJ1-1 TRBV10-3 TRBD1 CAIRGQVGTEAFF TGTGCCATCAGAGGACAGGTGGGGACTGAAGCTTTCTTT
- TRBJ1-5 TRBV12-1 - CASSGRQGDQPQHF TGTGCCAGCAGCGGGCGACAGGGGGATCAGCCCCAGCATTTT
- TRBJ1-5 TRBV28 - CASSFQGKINQPQHF TGTGCCAGCAGTTTCCAGGGGAAGATAAATCAGCCCCAGCATTTT
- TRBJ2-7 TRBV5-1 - CASSLGESRIDEQYF TGCGCCAGCAGCTTGGGGGAGTCGAGAATCGACGAGCAGTACTTC
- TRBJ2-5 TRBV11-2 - CASGAGRQETQYF TGTGCCAGCGGTGCGGGACGTCAAGAGACCCAGTACTTC
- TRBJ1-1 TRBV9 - CASSVVGGVNTEAFF TGTGCCAGCAGCGTAGTTGGGGGCGTGAACACTGAAGCTTTCTTT
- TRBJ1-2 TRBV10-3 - CAVLNEGVSYGYTF TGTGCCGTTCTAAATGAGGGGGTCTCCTATGGCTACACCTTC
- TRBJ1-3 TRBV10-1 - CASSQQGISSGNTIYF TGCGCCAGCAGCCAACAGGGAATAAGCTCTGGAAACACCATATATTTT
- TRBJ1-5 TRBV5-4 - CASSLDPGQPQHF TGTGCCAGCAGCTTGGACCCAGGTCAGCCCCAGCATTTT
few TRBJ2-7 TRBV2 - CASIQGATYEQYF TGTGCCAGCATTCAGGGTGCAACCTACGAGCAGTACTTC
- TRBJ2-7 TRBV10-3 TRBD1 CAISERSDRDEQYF TGTGCCATCAGTGAACGCTCCGACAGGGACGAGCAGTACTTC
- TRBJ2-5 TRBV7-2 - CASSTTQETQYF TGTGCCAGCAGCACTACCCAAGAGACCCAGTACTTC
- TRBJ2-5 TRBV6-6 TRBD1 CASSYSSDRARTQYF TGTGCCAGCAGTTACTCATCGGACAGGGCCAGGACCCAGTACTTC
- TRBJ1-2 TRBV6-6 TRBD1 CASSWDRTYGYTF TGTGCCAGCAGTTGGGACAGGACTTATGGCTACACCTTC
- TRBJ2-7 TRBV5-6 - CASTQRGRVYEQYF TGTGCCAGCACCCAACGAGGCAGGGTTTACGAGCAGTACTTC
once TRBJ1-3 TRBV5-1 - CASSLDPGSGNTIYF TGCGCCAGCAGCCTGGACCCCGGCTCTGGAAACACCATATATTTT
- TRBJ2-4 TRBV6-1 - CASSEQGILAKNIQYF TGTGCCAGCAGTGAACAGGGGATCCTAGCCAAAAACATTCAGTACTTC
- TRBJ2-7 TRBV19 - CASSISGRVYEQYF TGTGCCAGTAGTATATCGGGCAGGGTCTACGAGCAGTACTTC
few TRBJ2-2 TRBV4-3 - CASSQEVAGNTGELFF TGCGCCAGCAGCCAAGAAGTTGCGGGAAACACCGGGGAGCTGTTTTTT
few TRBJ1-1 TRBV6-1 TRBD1 CASSHQGTGSEAFF TGTGCCAGCAGTCATCAAGGGACAGGGAGTGAAGCTTTCTTT
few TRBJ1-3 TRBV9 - CASSVEGGPYSGNTIYF TGTGCCAGCAGCGTAGAGGGAGGTCCCTACTCTGGAAACACCATATATTTT
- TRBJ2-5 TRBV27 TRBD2 CASSLSLIAGFETQYF TGTGCCAGCAGTTTATCGCTAATAGCGGGGTTCGAGACCCAGTACTTC